Listed below are T cell receptor beta chains from one sample, sequenced in a study of T cell changes during pregnancy in multiple sclerosis. Profiled with immunoSEQ multiplex PCR; TCRdb holds only in-frame clones, not every one. Of 30,000 to 45,000 clones in the sample, around 90% were seen once. Sequencing was performed on peripheral blood, taken before pregnancy. These receptors came from a female donor with multiple sclerosis, enrolled in a pregnancy study. CDR3s include the opening cysteine and the closing phenylalanine or tryptophan. Each record gives: CDR3 length, J gene, V gene, D gene, CDR3 protein, CDR3 DNA. The D gene is left open where the match is weak.

>14|TRBJ2-5|TRBV29-1|NA
CSVEEGWAQETQYF
TGCAGCGTTGAGGAGGGCTGGGCCCAAGAGACCCAGTACTTC
>15|TRBJ2-1|TRBV11-2|NA
CASSLRASEYNEQFF
TGTGCCAGCAGCTTACGGGCTAGCGAGTACAATGAGCAGTTCTTC
>14|TRBJ2-7|TRBV7-9|NA
CASSLGLAGSEQYF
TGTGCCAGCAGCTTAGGTCTGGCGGGAAGCGAGCAGTACTTC
>20|TRBJ2-1|TRBV21-1|NA
CASSSRLAGDDLAHLSEQFF
TGTGCCAGCAGCAGCCGACTAGCGGGAGATGATTTGGCACATTTGAGTGAGCAGTTCTTC
>12|TRBJ2-5|TRBV30|NA
CAWSVLRETQYF
TGTGCCTGGAGTGTACTGCGGGAGACCCAGTACTTC
>15|TRBJ2-5|TRBV2|NA
CASSLLQSEQETQYF
TGTGCCAGCAGTTTATTGCAGTCAGAACAAGAGACCCAGTACTTC
>13|TRBJ1-4|TRBV4-1|TRBD1
CASSQQGAGKLFF
TGCGCCAGCAGCCAACAGGGGGCGGGAAAACTGTTTTTT
>15|TRBJ2-1|TRBV7-2|NA
CASSPGGGTYNEQFF
TGTGCCAGCAGCCCGGGGGGCGGGACCTACAATGAGCAGTTCTTC
>16|TRBJ2-1|TRBV10-3|NA
CAIRPMAESSYNEQFF
TGTGCCATCAGACCAATGGCGGAAAGCTCCTACAATGAGCAGTTCTTC
>14|TRBJ1-1|TRBV7-8|NA
CASSLEQGDTEAFF
TGTGCCAGCAGCTTAGAACAAGGAGACACTGAAGCTTTCTTT
>11|TRBJ2-3|TRBV5-4|NA
CASSDSVAQYF
TGTGCCAGCAGCGACTCGGTAGCGCAGTATTTT
>16|TRBJ1-2|TRBV5-1|TRBD1
CASSLEGAKGFSGYTF
TGCGCCAGCAGCTTGGAGGGGGCGAAAGGATTCTCTGGCTACACCTTC
>16|TRBJ2-5|TRBV9|TRBD2
CASSPRTSGSGETQYF
TGTGCCAGCAGCCCTCGGACTAGCGGGAGTGGAGAGACCCAGTACTTC
>12|TRBJ1-1|TRBV5-1|NA
CASSLGEGEAFF
TGCGCCAGCAGCTTGGGTGAGGGTGAAGCTTTCTTT
>14|TRBJ2-3|TRBV6-4|TRBD2
CASSPLAGADTQYF
TGTGCCAGCAGTCCACTAGCGGGTGCAGATACGCAGTATTTT
>14|TRBJ2-5|TRBV11-3|TRBD1
CASSPTGAGETQYF
TGTGCCAGCAGCCCTACAGGGGCGGGAGAGACCCAGTACTTC
>14|TRBJ1-5|TRBV19|NA
CASSIAVSNQPQHF
TGTGCCAGTAGTATAGCCGTCAGCAATCAGCCCCAGCATTTT
>14|TRBJ2-7|TRBV19|TRBD1
CASSPDRVRYEQYF
TGTGCCAGTAGTCCGGACAGGGTGAGGTACGAGCAGTACTTC
>14|TRBJ2-7|TRBV10-2|NA
CASSGIAEIYEQYF
TGCGCCAGCAGTGGGATAGCGGAAATCTACGAGCAGTACTTC
>15|TRBJ2-1|TRBV27|TRBD2
CASSRTSGIYNEQFF
TGTGCCAGCAGTCGGACTAGCGGGATATACAATGAGCAGTTCTTC